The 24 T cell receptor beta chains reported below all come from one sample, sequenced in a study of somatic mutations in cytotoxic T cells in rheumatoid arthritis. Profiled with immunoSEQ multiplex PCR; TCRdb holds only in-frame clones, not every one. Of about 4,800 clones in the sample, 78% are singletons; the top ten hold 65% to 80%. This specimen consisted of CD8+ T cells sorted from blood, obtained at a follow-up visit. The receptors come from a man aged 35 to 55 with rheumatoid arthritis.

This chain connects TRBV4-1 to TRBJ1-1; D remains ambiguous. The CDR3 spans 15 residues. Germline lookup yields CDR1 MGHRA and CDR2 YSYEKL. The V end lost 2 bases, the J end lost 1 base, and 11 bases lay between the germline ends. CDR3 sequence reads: CASSQRPASNTEAFF. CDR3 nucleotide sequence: TGCGCCAGCAGCCAACGCCCAGCTTCGAACACTGAAGCTTTCTTT.

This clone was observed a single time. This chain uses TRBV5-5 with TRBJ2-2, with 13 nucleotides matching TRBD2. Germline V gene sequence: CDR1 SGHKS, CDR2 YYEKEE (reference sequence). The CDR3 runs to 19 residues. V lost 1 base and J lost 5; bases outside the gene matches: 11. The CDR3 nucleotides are TGTGCCAGCAGCTTGCCGGGACTAGCGGGAAGGGTCGAAACCGGGGAGCTGTTTTTT. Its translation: CASSLPGLAGRVETGELFF.

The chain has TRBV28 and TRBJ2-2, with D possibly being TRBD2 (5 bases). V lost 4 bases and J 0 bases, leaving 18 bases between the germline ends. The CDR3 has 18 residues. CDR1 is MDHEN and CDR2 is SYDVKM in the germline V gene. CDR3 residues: CASSSRFREQSNTGELFF. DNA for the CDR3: TGTGCCAGCAGTTCTCGATTCCGGGAACAGTCGAACACCGGGGAGCTGTTTTTT.

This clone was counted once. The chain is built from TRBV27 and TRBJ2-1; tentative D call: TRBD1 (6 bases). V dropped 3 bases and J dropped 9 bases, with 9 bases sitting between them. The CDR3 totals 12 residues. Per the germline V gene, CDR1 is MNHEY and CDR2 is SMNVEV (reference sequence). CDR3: CASSFQGGEQFF. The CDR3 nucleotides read TGTGCCAGCAGTTTCCAAGGGGGTGAGCAGTTCTTC.

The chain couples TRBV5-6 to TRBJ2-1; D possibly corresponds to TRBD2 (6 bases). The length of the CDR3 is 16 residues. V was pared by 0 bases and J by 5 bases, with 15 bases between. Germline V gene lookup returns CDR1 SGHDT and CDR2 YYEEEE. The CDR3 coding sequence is TGTGCCAGCAGCTTGGCCTATTTCGGGAGTAACAATGAGCAGTTCTTC. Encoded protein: CASSLAYFGSNNEQFF.

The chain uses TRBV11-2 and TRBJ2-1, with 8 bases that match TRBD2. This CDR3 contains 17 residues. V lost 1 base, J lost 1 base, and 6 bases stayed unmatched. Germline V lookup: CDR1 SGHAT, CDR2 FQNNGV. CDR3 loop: CASSLVWRGRSYNEQFF. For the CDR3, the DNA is TGTGCCAGCAGCTTAGTATGGCGCGGGAGGTCCTACAATGAGCAGTTCTTC.

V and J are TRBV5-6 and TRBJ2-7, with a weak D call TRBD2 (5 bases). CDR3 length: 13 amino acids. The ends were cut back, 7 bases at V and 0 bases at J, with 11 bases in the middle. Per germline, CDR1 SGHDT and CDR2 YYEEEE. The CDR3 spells CASSHGDSYEQYF. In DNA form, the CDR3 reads TGTGCCAGCTCCCACGGGGACTCCTACGAGCAGTACTTC.

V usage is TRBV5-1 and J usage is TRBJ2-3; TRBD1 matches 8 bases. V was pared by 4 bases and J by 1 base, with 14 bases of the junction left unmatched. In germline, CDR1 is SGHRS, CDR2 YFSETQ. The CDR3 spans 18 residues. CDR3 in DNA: TGCGCCAGCAGCAGGGACAGCGACAGGGGATTCGGCACAGATACGCAGTATTTT. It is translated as CASSRDSDRGFGTDTQYF.

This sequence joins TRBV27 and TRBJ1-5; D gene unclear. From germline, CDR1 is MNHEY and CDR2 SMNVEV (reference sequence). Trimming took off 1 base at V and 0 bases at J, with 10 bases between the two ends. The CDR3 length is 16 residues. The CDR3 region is CASSLYAGNSNQPQHF. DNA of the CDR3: TGTGCCAGCAGTTTATATGCAGGAAATAGCAATCAGCCCCAGCATTTT.

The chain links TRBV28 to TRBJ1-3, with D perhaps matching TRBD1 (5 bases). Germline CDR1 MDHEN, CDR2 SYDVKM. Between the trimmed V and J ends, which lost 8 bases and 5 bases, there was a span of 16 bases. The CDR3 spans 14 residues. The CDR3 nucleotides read TGTGCCAGCCGACAGCTCATTTACCGAAACACCATATATTTT. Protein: CASRQLIYRNTIYF.

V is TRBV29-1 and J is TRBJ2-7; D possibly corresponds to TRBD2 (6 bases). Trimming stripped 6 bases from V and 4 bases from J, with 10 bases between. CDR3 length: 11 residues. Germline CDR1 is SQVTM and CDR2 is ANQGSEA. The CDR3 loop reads CSVLGSYEQYF. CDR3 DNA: TGCAGCGTGCTCGGGAGTTACGAGCAGTACTTC.

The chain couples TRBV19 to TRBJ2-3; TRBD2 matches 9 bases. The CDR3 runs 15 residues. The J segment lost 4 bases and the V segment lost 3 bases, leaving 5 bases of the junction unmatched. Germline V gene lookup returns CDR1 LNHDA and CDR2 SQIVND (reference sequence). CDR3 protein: CASSIKGGRADTQYF. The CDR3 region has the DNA TGTGCCAGTAGTATTAAGGGCGGGAGGGCAGATACGCAGTATTTT.

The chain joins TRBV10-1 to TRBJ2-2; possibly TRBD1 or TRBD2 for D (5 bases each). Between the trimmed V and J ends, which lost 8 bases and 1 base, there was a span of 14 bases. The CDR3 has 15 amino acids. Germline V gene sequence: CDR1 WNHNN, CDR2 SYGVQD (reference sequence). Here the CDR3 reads CASGDGTENTGELFF. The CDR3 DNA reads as TGCGCCAGCGGGGACGGGACGGAGAACACCGGGGAGCTGTTTTTT.

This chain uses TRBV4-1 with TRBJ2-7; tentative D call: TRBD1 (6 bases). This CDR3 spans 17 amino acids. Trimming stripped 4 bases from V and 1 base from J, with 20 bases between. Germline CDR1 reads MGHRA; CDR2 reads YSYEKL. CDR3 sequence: CASSLGTAGAVSYEQYF. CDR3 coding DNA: TGCGCCAGCAGCCTCGGGACGGCAGGGGCGGTGTCCTACGAGCAGTACTTC.

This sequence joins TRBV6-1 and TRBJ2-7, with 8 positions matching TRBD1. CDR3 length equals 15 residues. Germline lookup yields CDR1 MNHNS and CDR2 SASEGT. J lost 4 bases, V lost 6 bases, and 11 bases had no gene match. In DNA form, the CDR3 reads TGTGCCAGCAGCGTTGACAGGGGCGATGGATACGAGCAGTACTTC. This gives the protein CASSVDRGDGYEQYF.

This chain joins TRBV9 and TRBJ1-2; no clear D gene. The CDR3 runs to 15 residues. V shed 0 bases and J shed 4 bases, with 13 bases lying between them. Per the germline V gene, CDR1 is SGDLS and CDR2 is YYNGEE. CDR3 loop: CASSVATGNRYGYTF. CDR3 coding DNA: TGTGCCAGCAGCGTAGCTACCGGGAACCGCTATGGCTACACCTTC.

In DNA, the CDR3 is TGTGCCAGCAGCTCGGCTGTCGACGAGCAGTACTTC. Translated, it gives CASSSAVDEQYF. The chain joins TRBV11-2 to TRBJ2-7; D is uncertain. V was clipped by 4 bases and J by 5 bases, with 9 bases between them. Germline V CDR1 and CDR2: SGHAT, FQNNGV. The CDR3 runs 12 residues.

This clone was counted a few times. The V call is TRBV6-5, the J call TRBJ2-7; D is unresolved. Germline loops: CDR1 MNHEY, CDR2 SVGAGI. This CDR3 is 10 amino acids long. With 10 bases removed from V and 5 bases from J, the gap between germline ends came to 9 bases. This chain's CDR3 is CATWNHEQYF. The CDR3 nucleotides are TGTGCCACCTGGAACCACGAGCAGTACTTC.

CDR3 loop: CASSQRIQDRSTDTQYF. CDR3 coding DNA: TGTGCCAGCAGTCAGAGGATTCAGGACAGGAGCACAGATACGCAGTATTTT. The chain joins TRBV27 to TRBJ2-3, with 7 positions matching TRBD1. The CDR3 totals 17 residues. The V and J ends lost 5 bases and 0 bases, in that order; junction bases with no gene match: 11. CDR1 and CDR2 from the germline V gene are MNHEY and SMNVEV (reference sequence).

The CDR3: CASSFPDRSLSRYGYTF. The DNA for the CDR3 is TGTGCCAGCAGTTTTCCCGACAGATCTTTAAGTAGGTATGGCTACACCTTC. The chain couples TRBV28 to TRBJ1-2; a weak D match, TRBD1 (5 bases). The CDR3 totals 17 residues. The V end lost 3 bases, the J end lost 5 bases, and 22 bases lay between the germline ends. Germline values: CDR1 MDHEN, CDR2 SYDVKM.

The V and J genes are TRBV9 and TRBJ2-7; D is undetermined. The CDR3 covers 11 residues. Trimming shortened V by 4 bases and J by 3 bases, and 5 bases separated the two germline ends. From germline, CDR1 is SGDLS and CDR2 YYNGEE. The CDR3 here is CASSSNYEQYF. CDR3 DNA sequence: TGTGCCAGCAGCTCGAACTACGAGCAGTACTTC. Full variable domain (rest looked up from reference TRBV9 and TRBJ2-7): DSGVTQTPKHLITATGQRVTLRCSPRSGDLSVYWYQQSLDQGLQFLIQYYNGEERAKGNILERFSAQQFPDLHSELNLSSLELGDSALYFCASSSNYEQYFGPGTRLTVT.

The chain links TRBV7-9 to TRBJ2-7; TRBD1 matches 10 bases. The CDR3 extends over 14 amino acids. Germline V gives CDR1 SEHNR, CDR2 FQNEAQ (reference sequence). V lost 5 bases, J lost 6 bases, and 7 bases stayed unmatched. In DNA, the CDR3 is TGTGCCAGCAGCCCATGGGACAGGGGTCTCGAGCAGTACTTC. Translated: CASSPWDRGLEQYF.

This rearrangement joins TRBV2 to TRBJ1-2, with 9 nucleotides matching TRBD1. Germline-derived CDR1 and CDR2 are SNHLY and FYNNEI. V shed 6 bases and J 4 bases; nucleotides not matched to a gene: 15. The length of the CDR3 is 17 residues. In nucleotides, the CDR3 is TGTGCCAGCAGCGCTAGTGAAACAGGGGGCGGTGGCTATGGCTACACCTTC. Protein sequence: CASSASETGGGGYGYTF.

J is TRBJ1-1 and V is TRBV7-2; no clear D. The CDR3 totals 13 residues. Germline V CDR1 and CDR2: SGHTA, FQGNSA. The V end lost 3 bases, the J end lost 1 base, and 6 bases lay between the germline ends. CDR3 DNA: TGTGCCAGCAGCTTCGACCCGAACACTGAAGCTTTCTTT. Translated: CASSFDPNTEAFF.